A single count supports the clone carrying this TCR beta chain. TCRdb keeps only in-frame clones here, not all; method: immunoSEQ multiplex PCR. The sample includes tens of thousands of clones, around 88% of them seen just once. These data originate in a study of blood T cell repertoires in COVID-19. The V gene lost 5 bases and the J gene lost 3 bases, with 13 bases spanning the gap. The CDR3 is 15 amino acids. Per germline, CDR1 MNHEY and CDR2 SVGAGI. The chain links TRBV6-5 to TRBJ2-2; D is ambiguous. The sequence derives from a human donor in a cohort sampled during active COVID-19. The source material was peripheral blood. The CDR3 reads CASSPPNGDTGELFF. CDR3 DNA sequence: TGTGCCAGCAGTCCCCCTAACGGAGACACCGGGGAGCTGTTTTTT.